Described below is a single T cell receptor beta chain sequence and its context. No cognate antigen has been identified for it. No quality values exist for individual bases; no much larger clone is one base distant. These data come from a study of graft-versus-host responses after intestinal transplantation (dated by TCRdb to the early 2020s). For context, the study as a whole: Multivisceral, liver-intestinal, or isolated intestinal transplants were received by the recipients. To identify alloreactive clones, pre-transplant mixed lymphocyte reaction products were sequenced and then compared with unstimulated pre-transplant donor and recipient T cells. Donor T cell macrochimerism was defined as a peak of at least 4% donor T cells among recipient peripheral blood mononuclear cells. Rather than going through the commercial service, samples from a few later patients were sequenced in-house on an Illumina MiSeq and processed with MiXCR. Anti-thymocyte globulin induction was given to all recipients, followed by maintenance tacrolimus and steroids for approximately 3 years. A cohort of about 26 intestinal transplant recipients, including one retransplant, was enrolled, and a few patients lacking pretransplant specimens were excluded. Bulk TCR-beta CDR3 sequencing was used to track graft-versus-host and host-versus-graft alloreactive T cell clones in the graft, circulation and bone marrow after intestinal transplantation. General study outcomes and caveats: In the allografts of patients with donor T cell macrochimerism, GvH to HvG T cell clonal ratios were high. Conclusions were limited by the relatively low number and heterogeneity of intestinal transplant patients. GvH clones were detected in recipient bone marrow, and some appeared earlier in ileal mucosa or blood, consistent with an intestinal mucosal origin. Peak levels of circulating GvH clones were associated with declines in HvG clones early after transplant.

From the cysteine up to the phenylalanine, the CDR3 has a length of 15 residues. Only the CDR3 part of the read is kept: 45 bases, read in frame from the first base. V loses 5 bases of germline sequence and J loses 4 bases, and the interval between the two ends is 17 bases. Based on the germline V gene, the CDR1 and CDR2 sequences are MNHEY and SVGAGI. Receptor amplification or capture employed the immunoSEQ multiplex PCR assay. For most patients, genomic DNA was isolated using the Qiagen DNeasy Blood and Tissue Kit and was shipped frozen to Adaptive Biotechnologies for TCR sequencing. For most patients, genomic DNA was subjected to high-throughput TCR-beta CDR3 sequencing by Adaptive Biotechnologies. The published analysis was carried out like this. TCR sequencing data for 15 to 20 patients were retrieved from Adaptive's ImmunoSEQ software; three other patients were processed with MiXCR and VDJtools. To correct CD4 versus CD8 sorting errors, sequences present in both subsets at a frequency ratio below 5:1 were removed. CDR3 nucleotide sequences shared by donor and recipient were removed because the origin of these sequences could not be assigned. To be classed as alloreactive, a clone needed at least 2-fold expansion over unstimulated cells and a minimum CFSE-low frequency of 0.002% (template counts) or 0.001% (read counts). Mappable clones were those detected in sequenced pre-transplant spleen, lymph node, or MLR CFSE-low populations of the donor or recipient. The cumulative frequency of alloreactive clones was calculated as a percentage of all sequences, weighted by copy number. TCRdb took over this immuneACCESS table, retaining in-frame rearrangements with V and J assigned. Such tables are incomplete; in checked studies, under half of the missing clones stem from an unresolved V gene, and the remainder is unexplained. V, J and clone size are those of that table, while D and trimming were read from the DNA. For this sample the table gives fewer than 150,000 clones, of which just over 90% were detected only once. The ten largest account for over 0.15% of the sample.

The sample's time point label, in plain terms: cells obtained before transplantation from donor or recipient. CD3+CD4+ and CD3+CD8+ populations were FACS-sorted from unstimulated pre-transplant donor and recipient cells taken from spleen or lymph nodes. The sequence came from a human donor who received an intestinal transplant. This receptor chain uses TRBV6-5 and TRBJ1-2, with a tentative D gene TRBD1 over 5 matching bases. The material sequenced was unstimulated CD4+ T cells sorted from spleen or lymph node cells, taken before intestinal transplant. The CDR3 protein is CASSRTTGPSYGYTF. The DNA sequence is TGTGCCAGCAGTCGGACTACGGGGCCTAGCTATGGCTACACCTTC.